This T cell receptor beta chain was sequenced for a study of PD-L1 blockade in urothelial cancer. Across the study: Atezolizumab, begun by patients in about 2014, was given at 1,200 mg intravenously every 3 weeks. Peripheral blood specimens exhibited a median yield of around 130,000 T cells.

This CDR3 has 15 residues. Looked up from germline, CDR1 is SGHKS and CDR2 is YYEKEE (reference sequence). Deletions cut 4 bases from V and 9 bases from J, with 20 bases between. Sequenced by immunoSEQ multiplex PCR; TCRdb stores in-frame clones only, minus some. The sample gives about 50,000 clones, approximately 75% of which show up once; around 3.4% is in the top ten. The sequenced sample was PBMCs, obtained around atezolizumab (anti-PD-L1) treatment. The J gene is TRBJ2-1, the V gene TRBV5-5, with D possibly matching TRBD2 (6 bases). The sequence was obtained from a man aged 65-85 years with urothelial cancer. In nucleotides, the CDR3 is TGTGCCAGCAGCCGGTATGGCGGGGAGTCCAGTGAGCAGTTCTTC. This sequence encodes CASSRYGGESSEQFF. The whole variable domain, remainder taken from reference TRBV5-5 and TRBJ2-1, is DAGVTQSPTHLIKTRGQQVTLRCSPISGHKSVSWYQQVLGQGPQFIFQYYEKEERGRGNFPDRFSARQFPNYSSELNVNALLLGDSALYLCASSRYGGESSEQFFGPGTRLTVL.